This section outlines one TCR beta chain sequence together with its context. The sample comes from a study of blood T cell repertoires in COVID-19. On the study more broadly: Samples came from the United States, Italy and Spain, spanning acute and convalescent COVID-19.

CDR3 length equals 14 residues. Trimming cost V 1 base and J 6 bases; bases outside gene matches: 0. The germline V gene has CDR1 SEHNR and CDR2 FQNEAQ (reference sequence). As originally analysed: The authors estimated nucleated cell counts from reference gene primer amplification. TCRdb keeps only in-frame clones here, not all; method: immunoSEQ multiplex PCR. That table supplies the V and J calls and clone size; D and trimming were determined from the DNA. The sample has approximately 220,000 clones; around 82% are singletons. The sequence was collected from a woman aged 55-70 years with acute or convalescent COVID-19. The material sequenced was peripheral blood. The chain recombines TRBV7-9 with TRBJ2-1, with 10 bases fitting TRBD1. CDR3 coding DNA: TGTGCCAGCAGCTTAGGGACAGGGGGCAATGAGCAGTTCTTC. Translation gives CASSLGTGGNEQFF.